This section outlines one T cell receptor (beta chain) sequence together with its context. Antigen unknown. Germline V gene sequence: CDR1 SGHRS, CDR2 YFSETQ. Trimming removed 0 bases at V and 2 bases at J, with 14 bases between. The CDR3 length is 16 residues. CTLA-4 blockade with ipilimumab, together with focal radiation, was given to patients with chemo-refractory metastatic non-small-cell lung cancer. Here immunoSEQ multiplex PCR was the method, and the copy in TCRdb shows in-frame clones only, minus some. The sample lists tens of thousands of clones, 78% seen once, with more than 3.5% in the top ten. The sample comes from a study of radiotherapy plus CTLA-4 blockade in lung cancer. Background on the study: Disease control was present in roughly 29% of patients, and objective responses in about 19%. Study observations and caveats: Radiotherapy plus ipilimumab was followed by expansion in blood of tumor-derived TCR clones.

The TCR comes from a human donor with non-small cell lung cancer who had a partial response to radiotherapy plus ipilimumab. Some clones in this sample may be carry-over from other donors' samples. The sequencing here drew on peripheral blood, taken from a patient treated with radiotherapy plus ipilimumab. The V and J genes are TRBV5-1 and TRBJ2-5; weak D call: TRBD2 (5 bases). CDR3 coding DNA: TGCGCCAGCAGCTTGGGGGTAGCGCGACCTCAAGAGACCCAGTACTTC. Translation gives CASSLGVARPQETQYF.